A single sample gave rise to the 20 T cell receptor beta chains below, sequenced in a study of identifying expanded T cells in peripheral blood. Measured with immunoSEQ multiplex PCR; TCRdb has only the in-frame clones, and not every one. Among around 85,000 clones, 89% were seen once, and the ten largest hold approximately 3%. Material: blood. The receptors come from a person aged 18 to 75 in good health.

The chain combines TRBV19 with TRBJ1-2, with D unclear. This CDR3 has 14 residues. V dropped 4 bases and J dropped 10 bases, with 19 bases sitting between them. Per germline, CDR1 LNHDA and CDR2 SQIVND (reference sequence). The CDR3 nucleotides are TGTGCCAGTAGTACGCCCCAGACACGTGGAACCTACACCTTC. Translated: CASSTPQTRGTYTF.

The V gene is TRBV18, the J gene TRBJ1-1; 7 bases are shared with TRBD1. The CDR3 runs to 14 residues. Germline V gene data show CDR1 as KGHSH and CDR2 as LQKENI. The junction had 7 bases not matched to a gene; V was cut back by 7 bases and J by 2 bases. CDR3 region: CASCRDSLNTEAFF. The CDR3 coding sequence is TGTGCCAGCTGTCGGGACAGTCTAAACACTGAAGCTTTCTTT.

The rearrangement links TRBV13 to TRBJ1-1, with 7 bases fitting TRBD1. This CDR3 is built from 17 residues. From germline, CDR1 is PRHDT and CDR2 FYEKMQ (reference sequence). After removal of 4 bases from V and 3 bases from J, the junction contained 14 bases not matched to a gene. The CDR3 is CASSSQSDREVDTEAFF. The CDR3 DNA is TGTGCCAGCAGCTCTCAGTCAGACAGGGAGGTTGACACTGAAGCTTTCTTT.

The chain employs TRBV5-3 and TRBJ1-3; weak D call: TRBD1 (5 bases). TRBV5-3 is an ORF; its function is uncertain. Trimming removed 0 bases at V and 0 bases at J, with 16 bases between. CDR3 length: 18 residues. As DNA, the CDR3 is TGTGCCAGAAGCTTGGGGGCCGGGACGTCAAGCTCTGGAAACACCATATATTTT. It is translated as CARSLGAGTSSSGNTIYF.

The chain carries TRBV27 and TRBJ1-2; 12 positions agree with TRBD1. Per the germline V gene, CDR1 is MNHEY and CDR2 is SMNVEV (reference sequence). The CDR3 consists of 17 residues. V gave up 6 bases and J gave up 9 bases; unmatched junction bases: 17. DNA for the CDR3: TGTGCCAGCAGCCGTCACACCGGGACAGGGGGCGGCTTGAGCTACACCTTC. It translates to CASSRHTGTGGGLSYTF.

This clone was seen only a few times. The DNA for the CDR3 is TGTGCCAGCAGCCCGACAGGGAAGAGCACAGATACGCAGTATTTT. Protein: CASSPTGKSTDTQYF. The V gene is TRBV5-5, the J gene TRBJ2-3, with 7 bases that match TRBD1. The CDR3 sequence is 15 residues long. Germline V CDR1 and CDR2: SGHKS, YYEKEE (reference sequence). Trimming took 4 bases from V and 0 from J; bases not matched to a gene: 5.

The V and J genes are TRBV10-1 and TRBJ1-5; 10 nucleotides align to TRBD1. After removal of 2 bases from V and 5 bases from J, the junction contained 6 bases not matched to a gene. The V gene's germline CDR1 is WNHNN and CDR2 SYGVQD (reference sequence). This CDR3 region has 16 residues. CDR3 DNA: TGCGCCAGCAGTGAGCCGACAGGGGGCGGCCATCAGCCCCAGCATTTT. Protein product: CASSEPTGGGHQPQHF.

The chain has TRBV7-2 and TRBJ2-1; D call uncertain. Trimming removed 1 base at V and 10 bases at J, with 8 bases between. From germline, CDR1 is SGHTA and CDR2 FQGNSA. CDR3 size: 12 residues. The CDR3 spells CASSLDVEEQFF. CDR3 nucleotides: TGTGCCAGCAGCTTAGATGTTGAGGAGCAGTTCTTC.

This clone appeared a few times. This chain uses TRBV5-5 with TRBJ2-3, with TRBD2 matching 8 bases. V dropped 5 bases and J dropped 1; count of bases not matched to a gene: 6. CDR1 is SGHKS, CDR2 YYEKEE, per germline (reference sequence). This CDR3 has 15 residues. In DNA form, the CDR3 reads TGTGCCAGCAGTATCGGGAGGGTGGGCACAGATACGCAGTATTTT. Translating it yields CASSIGRVGTDTQYF. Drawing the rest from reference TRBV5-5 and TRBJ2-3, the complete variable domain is DAGVTQSPTHLIKTRGQQVTLRCSPISGHKSVSWYQQVLGQGPQFIFQYYEKEERGRGNFPDRFSARQFPNYSSELNVNALLLGDSALYLCASSIGRVGTDTQYFGPGTRLTVL.

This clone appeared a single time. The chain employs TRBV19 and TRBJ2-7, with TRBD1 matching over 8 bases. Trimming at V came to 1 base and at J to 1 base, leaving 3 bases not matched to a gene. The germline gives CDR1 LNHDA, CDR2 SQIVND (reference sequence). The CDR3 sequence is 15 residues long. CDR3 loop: CASSIAGGESYEQYF. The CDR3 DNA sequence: TGTGCCAGTAGTATAGCAGGGGGCGAGTCCTACGAGCAGTACTTC.

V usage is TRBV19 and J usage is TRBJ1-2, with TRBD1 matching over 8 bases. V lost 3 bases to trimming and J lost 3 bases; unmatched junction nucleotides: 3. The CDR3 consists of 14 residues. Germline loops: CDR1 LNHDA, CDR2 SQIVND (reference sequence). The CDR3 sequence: CASSMTGAYYGYTF. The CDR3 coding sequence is TGTGCCAGTAGTATGACAGGGGCCTACTATGGCTACACCTTC.

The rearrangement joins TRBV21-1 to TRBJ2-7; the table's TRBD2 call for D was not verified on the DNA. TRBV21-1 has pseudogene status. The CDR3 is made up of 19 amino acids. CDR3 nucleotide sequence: TGTGCCAGCAGAGAACAGGACAGGGGACTAGCGCGATATTACTACGAGCAGTACTTC. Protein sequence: CASREQDRGLARYYYEQYF.

CDR3 in DNA: TGTGCCAGCTCACTCGGGGTAGCCACCTACAATGAGCAGTTCTTC. It is translated as CASSLGVATYNEQFF. J is TRBJ2-1 and V is TRBV18, with D possibly being TRBD2 (5 bases). The CDR3 loop spans 15 amino acids. Germline V gene lookup returns CDR1 KGHSH and CDR2 LQKENI. V was cut by 4 bases and J by 2 bases, with 12 bases left in between.

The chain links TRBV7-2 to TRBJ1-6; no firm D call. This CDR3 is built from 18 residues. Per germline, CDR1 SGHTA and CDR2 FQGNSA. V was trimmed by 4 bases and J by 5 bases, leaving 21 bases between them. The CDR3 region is CASSSPDGGKWDNSPLHF. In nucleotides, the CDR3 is TGTGCCAGCAGCTCTCCGGACGGAGGCAAATGGGATAATTCACCCCTCCACTTT.

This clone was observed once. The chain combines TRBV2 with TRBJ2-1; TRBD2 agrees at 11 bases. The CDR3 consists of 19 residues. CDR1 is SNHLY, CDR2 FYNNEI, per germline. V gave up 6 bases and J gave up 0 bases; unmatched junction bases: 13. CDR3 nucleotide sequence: TGTGCCAGCAGGAAGAAAACTAGCGGGGGCGTCAGCTCCTACAATGAGCAGTTCTTC. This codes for CASRKKTSGGVSSYNEQFF.

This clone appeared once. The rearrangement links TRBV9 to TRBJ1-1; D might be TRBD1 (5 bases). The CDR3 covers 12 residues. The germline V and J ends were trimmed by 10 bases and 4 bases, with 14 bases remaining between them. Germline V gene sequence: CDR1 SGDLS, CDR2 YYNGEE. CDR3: CASGPIGTEAFF. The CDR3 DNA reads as TGTGCCTCGGGGCCCATTGGCACTGAAGCTTTCTTT.

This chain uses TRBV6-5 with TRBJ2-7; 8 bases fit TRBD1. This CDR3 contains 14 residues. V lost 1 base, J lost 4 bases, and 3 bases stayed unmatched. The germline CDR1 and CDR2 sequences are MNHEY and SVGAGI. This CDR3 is CASSYFTGGYEQYF. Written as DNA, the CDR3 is TGTGCCAGCAGTTACTTCACAGGGGGGTACGAGCAGTACTTC.

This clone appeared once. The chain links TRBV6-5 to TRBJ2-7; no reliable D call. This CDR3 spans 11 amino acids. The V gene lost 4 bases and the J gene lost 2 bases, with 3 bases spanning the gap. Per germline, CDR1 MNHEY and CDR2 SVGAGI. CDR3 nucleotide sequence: TGTGCCAGCAGTTCGGCCTACGAGCAGTACTTC. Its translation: CASSSAYEQYF.

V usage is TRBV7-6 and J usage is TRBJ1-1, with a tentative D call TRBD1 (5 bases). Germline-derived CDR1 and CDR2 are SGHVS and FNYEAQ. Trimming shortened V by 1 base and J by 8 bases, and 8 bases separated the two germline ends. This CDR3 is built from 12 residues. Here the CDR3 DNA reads TGTGCCAGCAGCTTAGTACCAGGGGAAGCTTTCTTT. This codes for CASSLVPGEAFF.

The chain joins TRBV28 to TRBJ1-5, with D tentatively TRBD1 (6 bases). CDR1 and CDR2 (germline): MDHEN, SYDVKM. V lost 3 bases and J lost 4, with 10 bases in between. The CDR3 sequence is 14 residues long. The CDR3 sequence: CASSFSQGNQPQHF. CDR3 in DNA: TGTGCCAGCAGTTTCTCCCAGGGGAATCAGCCCCAGCATTTT.